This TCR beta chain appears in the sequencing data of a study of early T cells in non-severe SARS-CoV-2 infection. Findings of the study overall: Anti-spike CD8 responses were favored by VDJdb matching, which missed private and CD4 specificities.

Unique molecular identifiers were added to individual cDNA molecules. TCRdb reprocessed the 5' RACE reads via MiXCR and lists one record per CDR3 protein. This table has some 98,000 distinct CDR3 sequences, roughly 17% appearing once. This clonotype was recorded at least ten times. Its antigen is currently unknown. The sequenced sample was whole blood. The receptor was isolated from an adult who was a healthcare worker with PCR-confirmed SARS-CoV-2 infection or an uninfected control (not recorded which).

CDR3 protein: CASSYRGVGLADNEQFF. The CDR3 nucleotides read TGTGCCAGCAGTTACCGGGGGGTAGGCCTAGCGGACAATGAGCAGTTCTTC. The J gene is TRBJ2-1, the V gene TRBV6-2 or TRBV6-3; 7 bases align to TRBD2. J gave up 5 bases and V 2 bases, and 12 bases lay outside the gene matches. The CDR3 sequence is 17 residues long. Germline-derived CDR1 and CDR2 are MNHEY and SVGEGT.